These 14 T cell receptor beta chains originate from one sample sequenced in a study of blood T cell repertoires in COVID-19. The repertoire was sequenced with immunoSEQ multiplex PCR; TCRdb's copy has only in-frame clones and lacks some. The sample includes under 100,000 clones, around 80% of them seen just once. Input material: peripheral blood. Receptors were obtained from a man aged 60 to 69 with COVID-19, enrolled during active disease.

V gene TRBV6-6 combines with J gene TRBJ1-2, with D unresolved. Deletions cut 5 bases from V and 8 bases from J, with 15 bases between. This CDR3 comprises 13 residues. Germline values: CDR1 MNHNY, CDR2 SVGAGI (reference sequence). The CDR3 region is CASSPQRGGGYTF. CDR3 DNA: TGTGCCAGCAGTCCCCAGCGGGGAGGAGGCTACACCTTC.

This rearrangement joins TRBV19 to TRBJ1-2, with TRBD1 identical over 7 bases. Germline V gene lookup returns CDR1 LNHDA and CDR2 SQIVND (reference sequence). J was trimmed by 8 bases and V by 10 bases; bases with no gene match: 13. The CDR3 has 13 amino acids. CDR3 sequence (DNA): TGTGCCACCGCCCAGGGGGTATTAAGGGGCTACACCTTC. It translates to CATAQGVLRGYTF. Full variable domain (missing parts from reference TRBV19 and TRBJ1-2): DGGITQSPKYLFRKEGQNVTLSCEQNLNHDAMYWYRQDPGQGLRLIYYSQIVNDFQKGDIAEGYSVSREKKESFPLTVTSAQKNPTAFYLCATAQGVLRGYTFGSGTRLTVV.

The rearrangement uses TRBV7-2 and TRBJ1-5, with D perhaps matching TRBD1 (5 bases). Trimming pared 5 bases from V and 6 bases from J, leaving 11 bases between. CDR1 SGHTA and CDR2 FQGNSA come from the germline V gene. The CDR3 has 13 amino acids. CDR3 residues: CASSRQGGQPQHF. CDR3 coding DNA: TGTGCCAGCAGCCGTCAGGGAGGTCAGCCCCAGCATTTT.

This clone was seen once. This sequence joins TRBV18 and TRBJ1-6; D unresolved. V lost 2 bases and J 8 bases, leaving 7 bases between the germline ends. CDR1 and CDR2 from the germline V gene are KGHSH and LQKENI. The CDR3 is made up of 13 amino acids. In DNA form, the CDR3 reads TGTGCCAGCTCACCAACAATGGATTCACCCCTCCACTTT. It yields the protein CASSPTMDSPLHF.

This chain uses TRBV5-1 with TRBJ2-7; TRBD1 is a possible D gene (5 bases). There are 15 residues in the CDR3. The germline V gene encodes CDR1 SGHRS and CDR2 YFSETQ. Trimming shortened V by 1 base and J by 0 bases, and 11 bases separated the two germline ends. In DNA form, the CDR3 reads TGCGCCAGCAGCTTGTATGACAGCAGCTCCTACGAGCAGTACTTC. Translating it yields CASSLYDSSSYEQYF.

The CDR3 loop is CASSLAAGRGDYEQYF. The CDR3 region has the DNA TGCGCCAGCAGCTTGGCCGCCGGCAGGGGGGACTACGAGCAGTACTTC. V usage is TRBV5-1 and J usage is TRBJ2-7; D is perhaps TRBD1 (7 bases). The CDR3 totals 16 residues. CDR1 SGHRS and CDR2 YFSETQ come from the germline V gene. V lost 0 bases and J 3 bases, leaving 16 bases between the germline ends.

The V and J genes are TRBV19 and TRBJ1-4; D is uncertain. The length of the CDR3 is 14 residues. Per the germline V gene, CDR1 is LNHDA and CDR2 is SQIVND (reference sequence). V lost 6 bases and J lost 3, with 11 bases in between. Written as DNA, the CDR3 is TGTGCCAGTAGGACCCGGGGTGCTAATGAAAAACTGTTTTTT. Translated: CASRTRGANEKLFF.

The DNA for the CDR3 is TGTGCCAGCAGCCCGAGCGGGAGGTCCTACAATGAGCAGTTCTTC. Its protein product is CASSPSGRSYNEQFF. The chain uses TRBV5-5 and TRBJ2-1, with 9 bases aligning to TRBD2. This CDR3 region has 15 residues. Germline V gene sequence: CDR1 SGHKS, CDR2 YYEKEE (reference sequence). The V gene end was trimmed by 4 bases and the J gene end by 1 base; junction bases not matched to a gene: 3.

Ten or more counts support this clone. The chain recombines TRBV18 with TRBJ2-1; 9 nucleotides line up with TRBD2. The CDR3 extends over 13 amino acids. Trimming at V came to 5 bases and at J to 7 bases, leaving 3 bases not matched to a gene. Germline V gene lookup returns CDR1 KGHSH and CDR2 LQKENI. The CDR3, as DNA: TGTGCCAGCTCAATGCTAGCGGGGAATGAGCAGTTCTTC. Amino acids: CASSMLAGNEQFF.

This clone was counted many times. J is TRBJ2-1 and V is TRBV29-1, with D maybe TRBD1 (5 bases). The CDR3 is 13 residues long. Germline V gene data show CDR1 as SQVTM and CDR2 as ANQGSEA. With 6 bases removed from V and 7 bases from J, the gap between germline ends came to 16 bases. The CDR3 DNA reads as TGCAGCGTGCCACAGGTACAAGGGAATGAGCAGTTCTTC. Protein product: CSVPQVQGNEQFF.

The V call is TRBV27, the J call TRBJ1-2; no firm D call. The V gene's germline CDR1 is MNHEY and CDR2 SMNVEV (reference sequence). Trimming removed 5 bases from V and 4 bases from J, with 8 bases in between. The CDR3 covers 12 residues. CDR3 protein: CASSQAGYGYTF. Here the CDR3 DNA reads TGTGCCAGCAGTCAGGCCGGCTATGGCTACACCTTC.

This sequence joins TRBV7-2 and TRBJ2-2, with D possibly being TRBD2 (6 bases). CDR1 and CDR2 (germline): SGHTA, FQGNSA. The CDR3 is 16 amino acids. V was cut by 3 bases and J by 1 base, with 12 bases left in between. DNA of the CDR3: TGTGCCAGCAGCTTCTCGGGACTCATGAACACCGGGGAGCTGTTTTTT. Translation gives CASSFSGLMNTGELFF.

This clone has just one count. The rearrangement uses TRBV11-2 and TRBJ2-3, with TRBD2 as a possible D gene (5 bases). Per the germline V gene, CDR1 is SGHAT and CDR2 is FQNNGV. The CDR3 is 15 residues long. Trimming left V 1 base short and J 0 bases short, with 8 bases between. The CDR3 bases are TGTGCCAGCAGCTTAGCGGGATCTAGCACAGATACGCAGTATTTT. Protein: CASSLAGSSTDTQYF.

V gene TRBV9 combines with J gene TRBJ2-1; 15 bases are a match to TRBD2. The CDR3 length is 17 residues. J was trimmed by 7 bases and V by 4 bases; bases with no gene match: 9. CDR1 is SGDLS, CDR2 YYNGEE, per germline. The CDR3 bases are TGTGCCAGCAGCCTAATGCCGGGGACTAGCGGGAGGAATGAGCAGTTCTTC. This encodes CASSLMPGTSGRNEQFF.